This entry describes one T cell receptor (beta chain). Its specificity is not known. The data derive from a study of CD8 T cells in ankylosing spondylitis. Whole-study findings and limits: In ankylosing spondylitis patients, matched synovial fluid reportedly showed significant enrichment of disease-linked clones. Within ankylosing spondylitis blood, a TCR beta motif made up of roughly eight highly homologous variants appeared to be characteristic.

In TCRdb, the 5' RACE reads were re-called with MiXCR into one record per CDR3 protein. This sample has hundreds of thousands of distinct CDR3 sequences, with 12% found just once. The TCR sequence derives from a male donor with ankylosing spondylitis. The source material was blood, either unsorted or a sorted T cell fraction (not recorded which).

The DNA of the CDR3 is TGTGCAAGTCGCAGAGGGACAGGGAAACACGAGCAGTACTTC. Protein: CASRRGTGKHEQYF. V gene TRBV12-2 combines with J gene TRBJ2-7; TRBD1 is the table's D call, not checked against the DNA. TRBV12-2 is a listed pseudogene. The length of the CDR3 is 14 residues.